This T cell receptor beta chain was profiled in a study of cytomegalovirus exposure and HLA in healthy donors. PCR was performed using 60 Vbeta and 13 Jbeta primers. Some clones are missing from TCRdb's copy, which holds only in-frame ones; the method was immunoSEQ multiplex PCR. The sample gives some 200,000 clones, 70% to 85% of which show up once; around 2.9% is in the top ten. This clonotype was sampled from a woman aged 60-75 years in good health and CMV-seropositive. Sequencing was done on a sample of PBMCs.

In DNA form, the CDR3 reads TGTGCCAGCAGCCCTCAGGGGAGCACAGATACGCAGTATTTT. It is translated as CASSPQGSTDTQYF. This chain links TRBV5-4 with TRBJ2-3; D may be TRBD1 (6 bases). CDR3 length equals 14 residues. With 4 bases removed from V and 0 bases from J, the gap between germline ends came to 9 bases. The germline CDR1 and CDR2 sequences are SGHNT and YYREEE (reference sequence).